This entry describes one T cell receptor (beta chain). These data belong to a study of beta chain features in type 1 diabetes. As every portion of the isolated RNA was reverse transcribed, the sequencing read expressed TCRB transcripts. Assay: immunoSEQ multiplex PCR; the TCRdb copy retains only in-frame clones and omits some. The sample has around 300,000 clones, roughly 9.6% seen once. Germline V gene lookup returns CDR1 SGHTA and CDR2 FQGNSA. The CDR3 contains 15 residues. V dropped 5 bases and J dropped 7; count of bases not matched to a gene: 10. Sequencing used naive CD4+ T cells from blood. The receptor was isolated from a woman aged 25 to 39 in good health. V usage is TRBV7-2 and J usage is TRBJ1-2, with 10 positions matching TRBD1. The DNA of the CDR3 is TGTGCCAGCAGCCCTGGACAGGGGGGTTACGGTGGCTACACCTTC. It specifies CASSPGQGGYGGYTF.